This TCR beta chain was profiled in a study of CXCR3-negative and CXCR3-positive naive CD8 T cells. The CDR3 extends over 13 amino acids. At 300,000 cells each, triplicate sorts were carried out for each CD8+ T cell subset. On this clonotype itself: Its antigen is unknown.

The method, 5' RACE with UMI labels, was used to prepare the TRB cDNA libraries. TCRdb reprocessed the 5' RACE reads and keeps a single row for each CDR3 protein, giving no DNA. Reported are approximately 70,000 distinct CDR3 sequences; the ten largest clones contain approximately 1.5%. The study, taken as a whole, reports: Diversity ran similarly high across both naive subsets but far lower in memory CD8+ cells. Naive subsets had comparable surface CD5, so TRB CDR3 properties gauged TCR strength. For CXCR3-positive naive cells, TRB CDR3s were more hydrophobic than those of CXCR3-negative naive cells.

This receptor was taken from a human donor in good health. Some clones in this sample may be carry-over from other donors' samples. V gene TRBV12-3 or TRBV12-4 combines with J gene TRBJ2-1; TCRdb designates TRBD2, a call that cannot be tested without DNA. The sequenced sample consisted of naive CXCR3- CD8+ T cells from blood. Subset noted: CD45RO-CCR7+CD27+CD95- naive CD8+ T cells lacking CXCR3 (TNR3-). The CDR3 is CASSAGGYNEQFF.